These 8 T cell receptor beta chains were all obtained from the same sample, sequenced in a study of CD8 T cells in Susac syndrome (dated by TCRdb to about 2019). The library was prepared using the immunoSEQ multiplex PCR assay. RNA was extracted using the RNeasy kit, and roughly 0.5 to 1 ug of the RNA was reverse transcribed with random hexamers. Through fastp at Q25 and MiXCR, TCRdb rebuilt clones from the public reads, retaining in-frame beta chains. Records with the same CDR3 protein are collapsed into one entry carrying the most frequent genes and DNA. The table for this sample lists 300,000 or so distinct CDR3 sequences; roughly nine tenths of them were counted only once. The ten biggest clones cover roughly 0.07% of the sample. Source material: CD4+ T cells from PBMCs. Source of these receptors: a human donor with multiple sclerosis.

The V and J genes are TRBV13 and TRBJ2-5; possible D gene TRBD2, 5 bases. Between the trimmed V and J ends, which lost 5 bases and 4 bases, there was a span of 17 bases. The germline V gene has CDR1 PRHDT and CDR2 FYEKMQ (reference sequence). CDR3 length equals 15 residues. This chain's CDR3 is CASSRSGVGGETQYF. CDR3 nucleotides: TGTGCCAGCAGCCGTTCCGGGGTTGGAGGAGAGACCCAGTACTTC.

In DNA form, the CDR3 reads TGTGCTAGTGGTACGGAGGGGCCCGAGCAGTACTTC. Its protein product is CASGTEGPEQYF. The chain recombines TRBV12-5 with TRBJ2-7; TRBD2 is a possible D gene (6 bases). CDR3 length: 12 amino acids. Germline V gives CDR1 LGHNT, CDR2 FRNRAP. V dropped 5 bases and J dropped 6 bases, with 11 bases sitting between them.

The rearrangement joins TRBV6-1 to TRBJ1-1, with 7 bases lining up with TRBD1. Germline V gene data show CDR1 as MNHNS and CDR2 as SASEGT. V was pared by 6 bases and J by 0 bases, with 13 bases of the junction left unmatched. The CDR3 is made up of 17 amino acids. CDR3 sequence: CASRFYEGASMNTEAFF. In DNA form, the CDR3 reads TGTGCCAGCAGATTTTATGAGGGGGCTAGCATGAACACTGAAGCTTTCTTT.

The chain carries TRBV5-1 and TRBJ2-3; no definite D call. The CDR3 consists of 13 residues. The germline gives CDR1 SGHRS, CDR2 YFSETQ. Deletions cut 2 bases from V and 2 bases from J, with 6 bases between. CDR3 sequence (DNA): TGCGCCAGCAGCTTCTGGCTCACAGATACGCAGTATTTT. Its translation is CASSFWLTDTQYF.

The genes are TRBV5-1 and TRBJ2-3; D possibly corresponds to TRBD2 (6 bases). Germline-derived CDR1 and CDR2 are SGHRS and YFSETQ. The CDR3 loop spans 16 amino acids. V lost 0 bases and J 2 bases, leaving 13 bases between the germline ends. The CDR3 region is CASSLGGGAPTDTQYF. The CDR3 coding sequence is TGCGCCAGCAGCTTGGGGGGCGGGGCGCCCACAGATACGCAGTATTTT.

This chain joins TRBV7-3 and TRBJ2-5; D unclear. Trimming stripped 4 bases from V and 7 bases from J, with 13 bases between. CDR3 length equals 13 residues. CDR1 is SGHTA and CDR2 is FQGTGA in the germline V gene. The CDR3 here is CASSSTGLGTQYF. CDR3 nucleotides: TGTGCCAGCAGCTCGACTGGCTTAGGGACCCAGTACTTC.

The chain joins TRBV20-1 to TRBJ2-1; D uncertain. The germline V and J ends were trimmed by 6 bases and 6 bases, with 21 bases remaining between them. The CDR3 covers 15 residues. Per the germline V gene, CDR1 is DFQATT and CDR2 is SNEGSKA (reference sequence). The CDR3 protein is CSARGPLGPANEQFF. DNA for the CDR3: TGCAGTGCCCGCGGCCCTTTAGGACCTGCCAATGAGCAGTTCTTC.

In its sample, this clonotype was seen a few times. The genes are TRBV28 and TRBJ1-1; no definite D call. The germline V gene encodes CDR1 MDHEN and CDR2 SYDVKM. Trimming left V 2 bases short and J 1 base short, with 8 bases between. This CDR3 is 14 amino acids long. Here the CDR3 reads CASSLGSRNTEAFF. Here the CDR3 DNA reads TGTGCCAGCAGTTTAGGGAGCAGGAACACTGAAGCTTTCTTT. Variable domain in full (rest from reference TRBV28 and TRBJ1-1): DVKVTQSSRYLVKRTGEKVFLECVQDMDHENMFWYRQDPGLGLRLIYFSYDVKMKEKGDIPEGYSVSREKKERFSLILESASTNQTSMYLCASSLGSRNTEAFFGQGTRLTVV.